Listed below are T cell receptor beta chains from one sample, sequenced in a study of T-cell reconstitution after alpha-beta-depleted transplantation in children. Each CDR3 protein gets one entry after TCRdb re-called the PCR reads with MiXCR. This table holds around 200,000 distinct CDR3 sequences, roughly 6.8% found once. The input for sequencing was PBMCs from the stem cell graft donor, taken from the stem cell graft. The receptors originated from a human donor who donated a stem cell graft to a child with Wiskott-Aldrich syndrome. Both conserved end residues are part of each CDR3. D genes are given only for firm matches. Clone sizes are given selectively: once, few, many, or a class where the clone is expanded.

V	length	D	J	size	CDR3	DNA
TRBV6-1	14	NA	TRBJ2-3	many	CASSLGARTDTQYF	TGTGCCAGCAGTCTCGGGGCCCGCACAGATACGCAGTATTTT
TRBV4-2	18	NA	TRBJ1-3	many	CASSQDGIGGGAGNTIYF	TGTGCCAGCAGCCAAGATGGGATTGGGGGGGGCGCTGGAAACACCATATATTTT
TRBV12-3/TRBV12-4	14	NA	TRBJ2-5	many	CASSLNRLQETQYF	TGTGCCAGCAGTTTAAATCGCCTCCAAGAGACCCAGTACTTC
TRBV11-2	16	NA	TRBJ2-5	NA	CASSLRGWGQEETQYF	TGTGCCAGCAGCTTAAGGGGCTGGGGACAAGAAGAGACCCAGTACTTC
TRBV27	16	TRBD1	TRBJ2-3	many	CASSLYKTGATDTQYF	TGTGCCAGCAGTTTGTACAAGACAGGGGCAACAGATACGCAGTATTTT
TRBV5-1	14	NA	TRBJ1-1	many	CASSPLGESTEAFF	TGCGCCAGCAGTCCTCTCGGGGAGTCCACTGAAGCTTTCTTT
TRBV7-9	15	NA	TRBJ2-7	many	CASSLWTARPNEQYF	TGTGCCAGCAGCCTTTGGACGGCTAGACCCAACGAGCAGTACTTC
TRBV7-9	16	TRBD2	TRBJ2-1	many	CASSPGTSGRVGEQFF	TGTGCCAGCAGCCCGGGGACTAGCGGGAGAGTAGGGGAGCAGTTCTTC
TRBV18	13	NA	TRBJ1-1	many	CASSPTANTEAFF	TGTGCCAGCTCACCGACAGCGAACACTGAAGCTTTCTTT
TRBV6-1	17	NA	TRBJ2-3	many	CASTPGWGMLGTDTQYF	TGTGCCAGCACCCCCGGGTGGGGCATGCTGGGCACAGATACGCAGTATTTT
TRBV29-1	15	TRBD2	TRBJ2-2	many	CSVRSRGANTGELFF	TGCAGCGTCCGGTCGCGGGGGGCAAACACCGGGGAGCTGTTTTTT
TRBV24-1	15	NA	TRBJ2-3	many	CATSDLGGNADTQYF	TGTGCCACCAGTGATTTAGGAGGGAATGCAGATACGCAGTATTTT
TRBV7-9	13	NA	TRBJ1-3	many	CAGGITYGNTIYF	TGTGCCGGCGGGATTACTTATGGAAACACCATATATTTT
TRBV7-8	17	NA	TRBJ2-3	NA	CASSRTRSQSSTDTQYF	TGTGCCAGCAGTAGAACCAGGTCCCAGTCTAGCACAGATACGCAGTATTTT
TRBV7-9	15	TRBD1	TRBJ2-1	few	CASSLVGQGLDEQFF	TGTGCCAGCAGCTTAGTGGGACAGGGGCTTGATGAGCAGTTCTTC
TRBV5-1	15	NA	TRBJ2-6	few	CASSPTGLGANVLTF	TGCGCCAGCAGCCCGACGGGCCTAGGGGCCAACGTCCTGACTTTC
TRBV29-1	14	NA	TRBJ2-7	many	CSVVAREGSYEQYF	TGCAGCGTTGTGGCCAGGGAAGGATCCTACGAGCAGTACTTC
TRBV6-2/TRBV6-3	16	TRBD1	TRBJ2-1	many	CASSFFRQGAGNEQFF	TGTGCCAGCAGTTTTTTCAGACAGGGGGCAGGGAATGAGCAGTTCTTC
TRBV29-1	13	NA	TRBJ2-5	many	CSVEIITGETQYF	TGCAGCGTTGAAATAATAACGGGGGAGACCCAGTACTTC
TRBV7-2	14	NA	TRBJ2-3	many	CASGVGGRADTQYF	TGTGCCAGCGGTGTAGGTGGCAGGGCAGATACGCAGTATTTT
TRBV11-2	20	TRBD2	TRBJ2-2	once	CASSQIKGGGLAGAPGELFF	TGTGCCAGCAGCCAAATTAAGGGCGGTGGGCTAGCGGGAGCCCCCGGGGAGCTGTTTTTT
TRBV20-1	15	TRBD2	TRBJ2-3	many	CSASLLAGGTDTQYF	TGCAGTGCTAGCTTACTAGCGGGAGGTACAGATACGCAGTATTTT
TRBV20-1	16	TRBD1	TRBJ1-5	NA	CSARSTGGNRNQPQHF	TGCAGTGCTAGATCTACAGGGGGAAATAGGAATCAGCCCCAGCATTTT
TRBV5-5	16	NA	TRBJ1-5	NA	CASSLLSFQGNQPQHF	TGTGCCAGCAGCTTGTTGTCTTTCCAAGGGAATCAGCCCCAGCATTTT
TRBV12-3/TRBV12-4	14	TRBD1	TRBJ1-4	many	CASSLATGGEKLFF	TGTGCCAGCAGTTTAGCGACAGGGGGTGAAAAACTGTTTTTT
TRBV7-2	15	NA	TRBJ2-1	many	CASSLSGWSYNEQFF	TGTGCCAGCAGCTTATCCGGGTGGTCCTACAATGAGCAGTTCTTC
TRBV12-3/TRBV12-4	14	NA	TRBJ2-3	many	CASSFEGLTDTQYF	TGTGCCAGCAGTTTTGAGGGACTCACAGATACGCAGTATTTT